These T cell receptor beta chains were read from a single sample in a study of early T cells in non-severe SARS-CoV-2 infection. TCRdb re-called the 5' RACE reads with MiXCR, one entry per CDR3 protein. The sample lists 37,000 or so distinct CDR3 sequences, under 7% occurring once. Sequenced material: whole blood. These receptors originate from an adult who was a healthcare worker with PCR-confirmed SARS-CoV-2 infection or an uninfected control (not recorded which). The CDR3 runs from the conserved cysteine through the conserved F or W. Fields, in order: J gene, V gene, D gene, CDR3 protein. A D gene is named only where the DNA matches it firmly.

>TRBJ2-7|TRBV10-2|TRBD2
CASTTSGRSYEQYF
>TRBJ2-3|TRBV12-3/TRBV12-4|NA
CASSTRSHTDTQYF
>TRBJ1-6|TRBV5-6|NA
CASSFGQNNSPLHF
>TRBJ2-2|TRBV20-1|TRBD2
CSAGLAGVLGGELFF
>TRBJ2-1|TRBV7-6|NA
CASSWTGYNEQFF
>TRBJ1-1|TRBV18|NA
CASSPPGITEAFF
>TRBJ2-3|TRBV20-1|NA
CSASPQAGDTQYF
>TRBJ2-5|TRBV5-1|NA
CASSLGRRKETQYF
>TRBJ2-3|TRBV27|NA
CASSRGGADTQYF
>TRBJ2-1|TRBV29-1|TRBD2
CSVPLAGYNEQFF
>TRBJ2-7|TRBV28|NA
CASRLGAASSYEQYF
>TRBJ2-5|TRBV5-4|TRBD2
CASSWREGSETQYF
>TRBJ1-1|TRBV29-1|NA
CSVEMNPTNTEAFF
>TRBJ2-1|TRBV9|TRBD2
CASTPLAGGRHNEQFF
>TRBJ2-1|TRBV7-9|TRBD1
CASSRGSTGVNEQFF
>TRBJ1-3|TRBV6-6|TRBD1
CASSRQGLTSGNTIYF
>TRBJ2-5|TRBV5-1|TRBD2
CASSLSSGSQETQYF
>TRBJ2-7|TRBV6-2/TRBV6-3|NA
CASSNTGPIDEQYF
>TRBJ2-1|TRBV5-1|TRBD2
CASSLSGTSGSQGFF
>TRBJ2-7|TRBV12-3/TRBV12-4|NA
CASSLGPGRHEQYF
>TRBJ2-7|TRBV19|TRBD2
CASRTGTSGHYEQYF
>TRBJ2-7|TRBV2|TRBD1
CASSSTGVNYEQYF
>TRBJ1-1|TRBV9|NA
CASSVAREDTEAFF
>TRBJ1-2|TRBV11-2|TRBD1
CASSLKETGASGYTF
>TRBJ2-3|TRBV9|NA
CASSFDGDTQYF
>TRBJ2-5|TRBV18|NA
CASSPMETQYF
>TRBJ2-6|TRBV29-1|NA
CSVRAGANVLTF
>TRBJ1-1|TRBV9|NA
CASSVRLGQEAFF
>TRBJ2-7|TRBV28|NA
CASGRYEQYF
>TRBJ1-4|TRBV10-2|TRBD1
CASSARDRGRNRGEKLFF
>TRBJ2-3|TRBV2|TRBD2
CASRGLATDTQYF
>TRBJ1-2|TRBV29-1|TRBD1
CSATGTGIYGYTF
>TRBJ2-4|TRBV20-1|NA
CSAWSGALLAKNIQYF
>TRBJ2-7|TRBV7-8|TRBD2
CASSPTGVAGGPVSYEQYF
>TRBJ2-7|TRBV14|TRBD1
CASSQETGFYEQYF
>TRBJ2-1|TRBV2|NA
CASKRDNELFF
>TRBJ1-5|TRBV7-8|NA
CASSLMGGGGNQPQHF
>TRBJ1-6|TRBV5-5|TRBD1
CASSEQGLNSPLHF
>TRBJ2-7|TRBV10-3|NA
CAIRGVVSTYEQYF
>TRBJ2-7|TRBV10-3|NA
CAIDVSQNYEQYF
>TRBJ1-1|TRBV28|NA
CASRTYKTWAEAFF
>TRBJ1-3|TRBV28|NA
CASTGASGNTIYF
>TRBJ2-5|TRBV6-2/TRBV6-3|NA
CASSYSQGGTQYF
>TRBJ2-3|TRBV12-3/TRBV12-4|TRBD2
CASSPPAGTSTDTQYF
>TRBJ2-1|TRBV4-3|NA
CASSQEKVVYNEQFF
>TRBJ2-1|TRBV14|TRBD2
CASSRTSGTAYNEQFF
>TRBJ2-5|TRBV6-5|NA
CASSYSNSKTQYF
>TRBJ2-7|TRBV5-1|NA
CASSPEGPLYEQYF
>TRBJ2-2|TRBV3-1|TRBD2
CASSQDTRTSGNTGELFF
>TRBJ2-7|TRBV11-2|NA
CASRMTSLTPSEQYF
>TRBJ2-1|TRBV6-2/TRBV6-3|TRBD2
CASSYSLAGGWNEQFF